This entry features one T cell receptor beta chain sequence. Its antigen specificity is not known. No base quality values were provided; no much bigger clone lies one nucleotide off. This specimen belongs to a study of blood T cell repertoires in COVID-19 (dated by TCRdb to 2019 to 2021). Regarding the study in general: Samples covering the acute and convalescent phases of COVID-19 were provided by collaborators in the United States, Italy and Spain. The samples were drawn from the first 160 participants of the ongoing ImmuneRACE study and from roughly 1,300 subjects provided by 6 global collaborators. A freely available public database, intended as a resource for researchers studying the immune response to SARS-CoV-2, is where the repertoires were released. The material from the prospective study consisted of cDNA or gDNA derived from T cells, B-cell-depleted T cells, or PBMCs. Where available, HLA class I and class II types were obtained from metadata supplied by the sample provider rather than from assay-based typing. A de-identified subject ID, COVID-19 status, age in years and sex were almost always included in the sample metadata. The dataset comprised deeply sampled blood TCRbeta repertoires from subjects exposed to, actively infected with, or recovered from COVID-19.

One collaborating source in Seattle enrolled patients during active infection and followed them longitudinally through the course of disease. The collaborating institutions used their own protocols to collect whole blood in K2EDTA tubes. For TCRbeta analysis, collaborators shipped samples as frozen whole blood, isolated PBMCs, or DNA extracted from either of those sample types. TCRbeta CDR3 regions were amplified from genomic DNA by means of the immunoSEQ Assay, a bias-controlled multiplex PCR. The authors' analysis ran thus. Nucleated cell counts per sample were estimated from amplification of reference gene primers within the assay. Sequence reads were collapsed and filtered to measure the absolute abundance of every unique TCRbeta CDR3 rearrangement. For each sample, productive Simpson clonality was calculated as the square root of Simpson's diversity index across productive rearrangements. The immuneACCESS repertoire file appears here via TCRdb, limited to in-frame rearrangements. These files lack a portion of the clones; in checked studies, under half of the deficit traces to unresolved V genes, and the cause of the others is not known. V and J calls plus clone size are reproduced from that table; the DNA served to infer D and trimming. This sample is represented by 45,000 or so clones; around nine tenths of them were singletons. Together, the top ten hold about 4% of the sample.

CDR3 length: 13 amino acids, cysteine to phenylalanine. The entry retains the CDR3 DNA only, 39 bases that are in frame from base 1. CDR1 and CDR2 were assigned from the germline V gene as ENHRY and SYGVKD. Trimming costs V 3 bases and J 0 bases, and their ends lie 6 bases apart. Findings and caveats that apply to the study as a whole: Clinical and demographic metadata were provided uncurated, with the amount varying by source and participant.

The rearrangement combines TRBV10-3 with TRBJ2-7; no D segment can be confidently identified. Sequencing used peripheral blood. The sequence derives from a man aged 40-49 years with COVID-19, enrolled during active disease. In nucleotides, the sequence is TGTGCCATCAGTGATATGAGCTCCTACGAGCAGTACTTC. It is translated as CAISDMSSYEQYF.